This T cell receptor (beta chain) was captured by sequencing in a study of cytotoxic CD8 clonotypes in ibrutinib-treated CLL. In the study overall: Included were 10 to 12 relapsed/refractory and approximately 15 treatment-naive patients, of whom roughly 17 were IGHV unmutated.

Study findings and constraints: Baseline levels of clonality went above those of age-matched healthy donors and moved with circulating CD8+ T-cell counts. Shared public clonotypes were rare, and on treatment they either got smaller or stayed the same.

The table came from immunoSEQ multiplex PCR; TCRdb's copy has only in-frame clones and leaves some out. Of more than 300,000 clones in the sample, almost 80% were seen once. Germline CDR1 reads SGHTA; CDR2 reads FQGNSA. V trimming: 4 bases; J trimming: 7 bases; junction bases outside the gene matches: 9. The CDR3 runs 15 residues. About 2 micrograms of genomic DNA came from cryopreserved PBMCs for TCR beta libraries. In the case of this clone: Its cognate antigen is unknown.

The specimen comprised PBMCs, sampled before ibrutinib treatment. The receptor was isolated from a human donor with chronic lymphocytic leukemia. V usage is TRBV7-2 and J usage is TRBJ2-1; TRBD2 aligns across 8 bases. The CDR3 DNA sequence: TGTGCCAGCAGCTATAGCGGGGCGAGGGGAAATGAGCAGTTCTTC. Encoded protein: CASSYSGARGNEQFF.